One sample yielded the 18 T cell receptor beta chains listed below, sequenced in a study of T cell changes during pregnancy in multiple sclerosis. The method was immunoSEQ multiplex PCR; TCRdb's version includes in-frame clones alone and lacks a portion of them. The sample holds about 45,000 clones; about 87% are singletons and the top ten take 1.5% to 2%. The sample was peripheral blood, taken in the first trimester of pregnancy. Receptor source: a female donor with multiple sclerosis, enrolled in a pregnancy study.

The chain employs TRBV4-2 and TRBJ2-2; 7 positions match TRBD2. CDR3 size: 15 residues. V dropped 3 bases and J dropped 5; count of bases not matched to a gene: 6. Germline loops: CDR1 LGHNA, CDR2 YNFKEQ. In DNA, the CDR3 is TGTGCCAGCAGCCAGGAACTCGGGGGGACCGGGGAGCTGTTTTTT. Its translation is CASSQELGGTGELFF.

The CDR3 sequence is CASSFGAAGELFF. CDR3 DNA: TGTGCCAGCAGCTTTGGGGCAGCCGGGGAGCTGTTTTTT. This sequence joins TRBV7-3 and TRBJ2-2; D possibly corresponds to TRBD1 (5 bases). Deletions cut 3 bases from V and 6 bases from J, with 8 bases between. From germline, CDR1 is SGHTA and CDR2 FQGTGA. CDR3 length: 13 residues.

The V call is TRBV5-1, the J call TRBJ1-5; 7 positions match TRBD1. The CDR3 runs 15 residues. Germline CDR1 reads SGHRS; CDR2 reads YFSETQ. With V trimmed by 7 bases and J by 2 bases, 9 bases remained unmatched. The CDR3 spells CASSPDTGGNQPQHF. Here the CDR3 DNA reads TGCGCCAGCTCACCGGATACAGGGGGCAATCAGCCCCAGCATTTT.

The genes are TRBV7-9 and TRBJ2-7; D possibly corresponds to TRBD2 (6 bases). The germline V and J ends were trimmed by 7 bases and 5 bases, with 21 bases remaining between them. The CDR3 totals 15 residues. Germline V gene lookup returns CDR1 SEHNR and CDR2 FQNEAQ (reference sequence). The CDR3 sequence: CASTAGSGYRDEQYF. In DNA, the CDR3 is TGTGCCAGCACCGCGGGGAGCGGTTATCGAGACGAGCAGTACTTC.

This clone showed up just once. J is TRBJ2-7 and V is TRBV28, with 9 positions matching TRBD2. V lost 6 bases and J lost 4; bases outside the gene matches: 31. CDR3 length: 22 residues. Germline CDR1 reads MDHEN; CDR2 reads SYDVKM. CDR3 in DNA: TGTGCCAGCAGCCCTGTTGCGGGGGGGCCGAGTTCATTAGGTCAAACCCCTTACGAGCAGTACTTC. This encodes CASSPVAGGPSSLGQTPYEQYF.

This chain links TRBV30 with TRBJ2-5; TRBD2 matches at 16 bases. Trimming took 2 bases from V and 5 from J; bases not matched to a gene: 11. The CDR3 has 18 amino acids. Germline loops: CDR1 GTSNPN, CDR2 SVGIG (reference sequence). CDR3 amino acids: CAWSLGLAGGMSGETQYF. The CDR3 nucleotides read TGTGCCTGGAGTCTGGGACTAGCGGGGGGGATGTCTGGTGAGACCCAGTACTTC.

The rearrangement uses TRBV5-1 and TRBJ2-5; weak D call: TRBD2 (5 bases). The CDR3 loop spans 14 amino acids. Trimming removed 2 bases at V and 4 bases at J, with 12 bases between. Looked up from germline, CDR1 is SGHRS and CDR2 is YFSETQ. CDR3 sequence (DNA): TGCGCCAGCAGCTTTAACGTGGGGAGAGAGACCCAGTACTTC. Translated: CASSFNVGRETQYF. Filled out from reference TRBV5-1 and TRBJ2-5, the complete variable domain reads KAGVTQTPRYLIKTRGQQVTLSCSPISGHRSVSWYQQTPGQGLQFLFEYFSETQRNKGNFPGRFSGRQFSNSRSEMNVSTLELGDSALYLCASSFNVGRETQYFGPGTRLLVL.

V and J are TRBV2 and TRBJ2-1; 10 nucleotides agree with TRBD2. V shed 4 bases and J 0 bases; nucleotides not matched to a gene: 15. The CDR3 has 20 residues. Germline V gene data show CDR1 as SNHLY and CDR2 as FYNNEI. CDR3 nucleotides: TGTGCCAGCAGTGGTTGGGGCCTAGCGGGGGACTCAAGCTCCTACAATGAGCAGTTCTTC. Its translation: CASSGWGLAGDSSSYNEQFF.

V is TRBV29-1 and J is TRBJ1-1, with 9 bases aligning to TRBD1. The CDR3 extends over 13 amino acids. V lost 7 bases and J lost 5; bases outside the gene matches: 8. CDR1 SQVTM and CDR2 ANQGSEA come from the germline V gene. As DNA, the CDR3 is TGCAGCGCCAGGGACAGGGAAGGAACTGAAGCTTTCTTT. It translates to CSARDREGTEAFF.

The chain carries TRBV19 and TRBJ2-3, with D hard to call. CDR3 length equals 14 residues. The germline CDR1 and CDR2 sequences are LNHDA and SQIVND (reference sequence). V was shortened by 6 bases and J by 3 bases, with 13 bases between the two germline ends. CDR3 sequence (DNA): TGTGCCAGTAGCCGATACGAGAGAACAGATACGCAGTATTTT. Translating gives CASSRYERTDTQYF.

This chain links TRBV5-4 with TRBJ2-5; 10 bases line up with TRBD1. Germline loops: CDR1 SGHNT, CDR2 YYREEE (reference sequence). The CDR3 loop spans 16 amino acids. With V trimmed by 4 bases and J by 1 base, 7 bases remained unmatched. DNA of the CDR3: TGTGCCAGCAGCGACACCGGGACAGGGGCCCAAGAGACCCAGTACTTC. Amino acid sequence: CASSDTGTGAQETQYF.

This chain connects TRBV19 to TRBJ1-2; no reliable D call. The V end was cut by 4 bases, the J end by 6 bases, with 15 bases between. CDR3 length equals 14 residues. The germline V gene has CDR1 LNHDA and CDR2 SQIVND (reference sequence). CDR3 nucleotide sequence: TGTGCCAGTAGTACTCGGGGTAAGGAAAATGGCTACACCTTC. Protein product: CASSTRGKENGYTF. Filled out from reference TRBV19 and TRBJ1-2, the complete variable domain reads DGGITQSPKYLFRKEGQNVTLSCEQNLNHDAMYWYRQDPGQGLRLIYYSQIVNDFQKGDIAEGYSVSREKKESFPLTVTSAQKNPTAFYLCASSTRGKENGYTFGSGTRLTVV.

V usage is TRBV5-1 and J usage is TRBJ2-3, with 11 bases aligning to TRBD2. Germline V lookup: CDR1 SGHRS, CDR2 YFSETQ. V lost 0 bases and J lost 2; bases outside the gene matches: 2. The CDR3 covers 16 residues. The CDR3 spells CASSLGLAGYTDTQYF. CDR3 nucleotide sequence: TGCGCCAGCAGCTTGGGACTAGCGGGGTACACAGATACGCAGTATTTT.

The rearrangement joins TRBV7-9 to TRBJ2-5, with D unresolved. Germline assignment: CDR1 SEHNR and CDR2 FQNEAQ (reference sequence). V was trimmed by 1 base and J by 4 bases, leaving 13 bases between them. The CDR3 runs 15 residues. CDR3 residues: CASSLDGRVGETQYF. The CDR3 nucleotides read TGTGCCAGCAGCTTAGATGGCCGGGTGGGAGAGACCCAGTACTTC. The full variable domain, completed using reference TRBV7-9 and TRBJ2-5, is DTGVSQNPRHKITKRGQNVTFRCDPISEHNRLYWYRQTLGQGPEFLTYFQNEAQLEKSRLLSDRFSAERPKGSFSTLEIQRTEQGDSAMYLCASSLDGRVGETQYFGPGTRLLVL.

The chain uses TRBV19 and TRBJ1-3, with D unclear. This CDR3 region has 17 residues. CDR1 and CDR2 from the germline V gene are LNHDA and SQIVND (reference sequence). Trimming pared 5 bases from V and 0 bases from J, leaving 17 bases between. CDR3 amino acids: CASSFREPRGSGNTIYF. For the CDR3, the DNA is TGTGCCAGTAGTTTCCGGGAGCCCCGAGGCTCTGGAAACACCATATATTTT.

The chain is built from TRBV5-6 and TRBJ2-1, with 8 positions matching TRBD2. CDR1 and CDR2 from the germline V gene are SGHDT and YYEEEE. The CDR3 loop spans 17 amino acids. The V and J ends lost 6 bases and 2 bases, in that order; junction bases with no gene match: 13. The CDR3 coding sequence is TGTGCCAGCAACCTGATGCTGGGCGGGGGGACCTACAATGAGCAGTTCTTC. It yields the protein CASNLMLGGGTYNEQFF.

This chain's CDR3 is CATSRAPYSWGQGAHSGNTIYF. The CDR3 coding sequence is TGTGCCACCAGCAGAGCTCCCTATAGTTGGGGACAGGGGGCTCACTCTGGAAACACCATATATTTT. This rearrangement joins TRBV15 to TRBJ1-3, with 12 nucleotides matching TRBD1. This CDR3 comprises 22 residues. The germline V gene encodes CDR1 LNHNV and CDR2 YYDKDF (reference sequence). Losses at the gene ends were 1 base for V and 0 bases for J; bases not matched to a gene: 16. The full variable domain, its missing parts supplied by reference TRBV15 and TRBJ1-3, is DAMVIQNPRYQVTQFGKPVTLSCSQTLNHNVMYWYQQKSSQAPKLLFHYYDKDFNNEADTPDNFQSRRPNTSFCFLDIRSPGLGDTAMYLCATSRAPYSWGQGAHSGNTIYFGEGSWLTVV.

The J gene is TRBJ1-3, the V gene TRBV18, with D possibly TRBD1 on 6 matching bases. V was pared by 2 bases and J by 0 bases, with 11 bases between. Germline V gene data show CDR1 as KGHSH and CDR2 as LQKENI. There are 16 residues in the CDR3. For the CDR3, the DNA is TGTGCCAGCTCACCATCCGACAGGCCCTCTGGAAACACCATATATTTT. As protein: CASSPSDRPSGNTIYF. The full variable domain, its missing parts supplied by reference TRBV18 and TRBJ1-3, is NAGVMQNPRHLVRRRGQEARLRCSPMKGHSHVYWYRQLPEEGLKFMVYLQKENIIDESGMPKERFSAEFPKEGPSILRIQQVVRGDSAAYFCASSPSDRPSGNTIYFGEGSWLTVV.